This TCR beta chain derives from a study of identical twins. Germline assignment: CDR1 MRHNA and CDR2 SNTAGT. V lost 6 bases and J lost 2; bases outside the gene matches: 4. The CDR3 runs 17 residues. Regarding the study as a whole: While abundant cord blood beta clonotypes carried fewer insertions, memory repertoires showed no such pattern. The study found excess low generation probability among twin-shared out-of-frame alpha sequences.

One entry per CDR3 protein, called by TCRdb with MiXCR from the 5' RACE reads. This sample has around 480,000 distinct CDR3 sequences; 12% to 15% occur once, and the top ten carry around 0.52%. Comment on this clonotype: Its antigen is not identified.

These records were also assigned to another study, of yellow fever vaccine responses in identical twins.

Sequencing used CD4+ T cells sorted from blood. The sequence was obtained from a woman younger than 30 in good health. The gene calls are TRBV6-4 and TRBJ2-2, with TRBD2 identical over 15 bases. CDR3 DNA: TGTGCCAGCAGCCGGACTAGCGGGGGGGTTAACACCGGGGAGCTGTTTTTT. Its translation: CASSRTSGGVNTGELFF.